The 18 T cell receptor beta chains listed next were all sequenced from one sample in a study of blood T cell repertoires in COVID-19. The table came from immunoSEQ multiplex PCR; TCRdb's copy has only in-frame clones and leaves some out. The sample lists 70,000 or so clones; 85% were seen once. The sequenced material came from peripheral blood. These receptors originate from a woman aged 80 or over with active or convalescent COVID-19.

This clone was counted between two and nine times. CDR3 nucleotide sequence: TGTGCCAGCAGTGGAAAGGGACTAGCGAACACCGGGGAGCTGTTTTTT. As protein: CASSGKGLANTGELFF. The genes are TRBV6-1 and TRBJ2-2; 8 nucleotides align to TRBD2. Trimming cost V 4 bases and J 0 bases; bases outside gene matches: 4. CDR1 is MNHNS and CDR2 is SASEGT in the germline V gene. The CDR3 sequence is 16 residues long.

This CDR3 reads CASSPPHRDGYTF. CDR3 DNA: TGTGCCAGCAGTCCCCCCCACAGGGATGGCTACACCTTC. The chain joins TRBV28 to TRBJ1-2; D is possibly TRBD1 (6 bases). Per the germline V gene, CDR1 is MDHEN and CDR2 is SYDVKM. V lost 5 bases to trimming and J lost 6 bases, with 13 bases between them. CDR3 length: 13 residues.

This clone came up once. This chain uses TRBV19 with TRBJ2-3; D is possibly TRBD2 (7 bases). This CDR3 spans 15 amino acids. CDR1 is LNHDA, CDR2 SQIVND, per germline (reference sequence). Trimming shortened V by 0 bases and J by 4 bases, and 11 bases separated the two germline ends. The CDR3 reads CASSIDTGGSDTQYF. Here the CDR3 DNA reads TGTGCCAGTAGTATAGACACGGGGGGCTCAGATACGCAGTATTTT.

The V and J genes are TRBV5-4 and TRBJ2-5, with TRBD2 matching 9 bases. The V and J ends lost 1 base and 0 bases, in that order; junction bases with no gene match: 1. The CDR3 sequence is 15 residues long. Per the germline V gene, CDR1 is SGHNT and CDR2 is YYREEE (reference sequence). For the CDR3, the DNA is TGTGCCAGCAGCTTGTCTAGCGGGGACCAAGAGACCCAGTACTTC. Residues: CASSLSSGDQETQYF.

This chain links TRBV5-6 with TRBJ2-2; TRBD2 matches 9 bases. CDR3 length: 16 residues. V lost 3 bases, J lost 6 bases, and 9 bases stayed unmatched. CDR1 and CDR2 (germline): SGHDT, YYEEEE. CDR3 sequence (DNA): TGTGCCAGCAGCTCCCTTGCGGGGGGGCTGTCCGGGGAGCTGTTTTTT. Encoded protein: CASSSLAGGLSGELFF.

This chain joins TRBV24-1 and TRBJ2-1; weak D call: TRBD2 (5 bases). The germline gives CDR1 KGHDR, CDR2 SFDVKD. The CDR3 extends over 14 amino acids. V was pared by 4 bases and J by 6 bases, with 12 bases between. In DNA, the CDR3 is TGTGCCACCAGTGAGCCCCTTGCGGGCAATGAGCAGTTCTTC. This translates into CATSEPLAGNEQFF.

This CDR3 reads CASRPEGARQETQYF. DNA for the CDR3: TGTGCCAGCAGGCCTGAGGGGGCCCGACAAGAGACCCAGTACTTC. The chain couples TRBV6-2 or TRBV6-3 to TRBJ2-5; 7 nucleotides match TRBD1. CDR1 is MNHEY, CDR2 SVGEGT, per germline. This CDR3 is 15 amino acids long. V shed 6 bases, J shed 2 bases, and the junction held 9 bases outside the gene matches.

The chain couples TRBV5-1 to TRBJ2-5; 8 bases are shared with TRBD2. Trimming cost V 0 bases and J 1 base; bases outside gene matches: 2. This CDR3 contains 15 residues. CDR1 and CDR2 from the germline V gene are SGHRS and YFSETQ. CDR3: CASSLEAGGQETQYF. DNA of the CDR3: TGCGCCAGCAGCTTGGAGGCGGGGGGCCAAGAGACCCAGTACTTC.

V is TRBV28 and J is TRBJ1-1; D is ambiguous. The V gene's germline CDR1 is MDHEN and CDR2 SYDVKM. This CDR3 has 14 residues. Trimming took off 8 bases at V and 0 bases at J, with 13 bases between the two ends. CDR3 amino acids: CASVRHVVNTEAFF. The CDR3 DNA sequence: TGTGCCAGCGTTAGACACGTCGTGAACACTGAAGCTTTCTTT.

As to this clone: The junction shows a germline mismatch at one end, possibly a read error. J is TRBJ2-5 and V is TRBV6-5; TRBD1 might be the D (5 bases). The CDR3 totals 14 residues. From germline, CDR1 is MNHEY and CDR2 SVGAGI. CDR3 nucleotide sequence: TGTGCCAGCAGTTACTCAGGGGCCCCGGAGAACCAGTACTTC. Translation: CASSYSGAPENQYF.

This clone was found once. The chain is built from TRBV5-1 and TRBJ1-1; 7 bases map to TRBD1. Germline trimming cut 4 bases from V and 1 base from J; bases unmatched to any gene: 7. This CDR3 is built from 15 residues. Germline V gives CDR1 SGHRS, CDR2 YFSETQ. CDR3 DNA sequence: TGCGCCAGCAGCATTCTGGACAGGACGAACACTGAAGCTTTCTTT. Translated, it gives CASSILDRTNTEAFF.

The chain is built from TRBV6-1 and TRBJ1-2, with D possibly being TRBD1 (6 bases). Per germline, CDR1 MNHNS and CDR2 SASEGT. The CDR3 runs to 16 residues. The ends were cut back, 1 base at V and 0 bases at J, with 12 bases in the middle. CDR3 DNA: TGTGCCAGCAGTGAAGAGGGAACAGGGCCTAACTATGGCTACACCTTC. It is translated as CASSEEGTGPNYGYTF.

The V and J genes are TRBV5-4 and TRBJ2-1; 7 bases match TRBD2. Germline V gives CDR1 SGHNT, CDR2 YYREEE (reference sequence). CDR3 length equals 17 residues. Trimming took 0 bases from V and 2 from J; bases not matched to a gene: 8. This chain's CDR3 is CASSLGWGGSAYNEQFF. CDR3 DNA sequence: TGTGCCAGCAGCTTGGGATGGGGGGGGTCTGCCTACAATGAGCAGTTCTTC. Combining the CDR3 with reference TRBV5-4 and TRBJ2-1 gives the whole variable domain ETGVTQSPTHLIKTRGQQVTLRCSSQSGHNTVSWYQQALGQGPQFIFQYYREEENGRGNFPPRFSGLQFPNYSSELNVNALELDDSALYLCASSLGWGGSAYNEQFFGPGTRLTVL.

This chain links TRBV7-9 with TRBJ2-3; 9 nucleotides agree with TRBD2. With V trimmed by 2 bases and J by 5 bases, 8 bases remained unmatched. Per the germline V gene, CDR1 is SEHNR and CDR2 is FQNEAQ (reference sequence). This CDR3 is built from 16 residues. The CDR3 loop reads CASSLQGGGAGDTQYF. CDR3 bases: TGTGCCAGCAGCTTACAGGGCGGGGGGGCCGGAGATACGCAGTATTTT.

V is TRBV7-2 and J is TRBJ1-6, with D hard to call. Looked up from germline, CDR1 is SGHTA and CDR2 is FQGNSA. The CDR3 is made up of 17 amino acids. The V gene lost 0 bases and the J gene lost 3 bases, with 12 bases spanning the gap. CDR3 nucleotides: TGTGCCAGCAGCTTAGCCCCCGTTCGCAGCTATAATTCACCCCTCCACTTT. Translation gives CASSLAPVRSYNSPLHF. Complete variable domain (other parts from reference TRBV7-2 and TRBJ1-6): GAGVSQSPSNKVTEKGKDVELRCDPISGHTALYWYRQSLGQGLEFLIYFQGNSAPDKSGLPSDRFSAERTGGSVSTLTIQRTQQEDSAVYLCASSLAPVRSYNSPLHFGNGTRLTVT.

There are a few counts of this clone. The V and J genes are TRBV19 and TRBJ1-2, with a tentative D call TRBD1 (5 bases). Germline V gene data show CDR1 as LNHDA and CDR2 as SQIVND (reference sequence). Trimming shortened V by 7 bases and J by 3 bases, and 9 bases separated the two germline ends. CDR3 length: 12 amino acids. The CDR3 DNA sequence: TGTGCCAGTAACCTAGGGGACTATGGCTACACCTTC. Protein sequence: CASNLGDYGYTF.

The V call is TRBV6-2 or TRBV6-3, the J call TRBJ1-3; 7 nucleotides line up with TRBD1. With 5 bases clipped from V and 0 bases from J, the junction kept 4 bases outside the gene matches. The germline V gene encodes CDR1 MNHEY and CDR2 SVGEGT. There are 15 residues in the CDR3. The DNA of the CDR3 is TGTGCCAGCAGTAGGACAGGACGCTCTGGAAACACCATATATTTT. Amino acids: CASSRTGRSGNTIYF.

The rearrangement joins TRBV28 to TRBJ1-6; 8 nucleotides agree with TRBD1. Germline V lookup: CDR1 MDHEN, CDR2 SYDVKM. V lost 6 bases and J lost 5; bases outside the gene matches: 12. The CDR3 runs to 17 residues. The CDR3 sequence is CASSGGTGTENNSPLHF. DNA of the CDR3: TGTGCCAGCAGCGGGGGGACAGGCACCGAAAATAATTCACCCCTCCACTTT.